These 20 T cell receptor beta chains were sequenced from one sample in a study of cytomegalovirus exposure and HLA in healthy donors. Primers for the PCR totalled 60 Vbeta and 13 Jbeta. Repertoires were generated with immunoSEQ multiplex PCR, while TCRdb's copy carries only in-frame clones and drops some. The sample gives around 130,000 clones, about 82% of which show up once; roughly 5.5% is in the top ten. Sequenced sample: PBMCs. All receptors come from a man aged 25-45 years in good health and CMV-seronegative.

This sequence joins TRBV6-5 and TRBJ1-1; no clear D gene. Trimming took off 2 bases at V and 6 bases at J, with 13 bases between the two ends. This CDR3 has 14 residues. Germline V gives CDR1 MNHEY, CDR2 SVGAGI. DNA for the CDR3: TGTGCCAGCAGTTACAGAGGGTCGTTCCCTGAAGCTTTCTTT. Encoded protein: CASSYRGSFPEAFF.

This chain joins TRBV29-1 and TRBJ2-5, with TRBD1 matching 7 bases. The CDR3 sequence is 12 residues long. The junction had 2 bases not matched to a gene; V was cut back by 2 bases and J by 5 bases. Germline-derived CDR1 and CDR2 are SQVTM and ANQGSEA. CDR3 amino acids: CSVESRGETQYF. As DNA, the CDR3 is TGCAGCGTTGAATCCAGGGGGGAGACCCAGTACTTC.

The chain couples TRBV5-1 to TRBJ2-5, with D perhaps matching TRBD2 (5 bases). The CDR3 runs 14 residues. Germline V gene sequence: CDR1 SGHRS, CDR2 YFSETQ. The V gene lost 1 base and the J gene lost 2 bases, with 9 bases spanning the gap. The CDR3 nucleotides read TGCGCCAGCAGCTTGAATACGGGGCAAGAGACCCAGTACTTC. This codes for CASSLNTGQETQYF.

The rearrangement links TRBV7-9 to TRBJ2-5; TRBD1 aligns across 9 bases. Germline V gene lookup returns CDR1 SEHNR and CDR2 FQNEAQ (reference sequence). CDR3 size: 14 residues. V trimming: 5 bases; J trimming: 3 bases; junction bases outside the gene matches: 4. The CDR3 region is CASSADRGKETQYF. As DNA, the CDR3 is TGTGCCAGCAGCGCGGACAGGGGAAAAGAGACCCAGTACTTC.

This clone was picked up a small number of times. The chain employs TRBV7-8 and TRBJ2-5; 9 bases align to TRBD1. Germline V gives CDR1 SGHVS, CDR2 FQNEAQ. The CDR3 runs 14 residues. J was trimmed by 5 bases and V by 6 bases; bases with no gene match: 7. In nucleotides, the CDR3 is TGTGCCAGCAGGCGGGACAGGGTAGCTGAGACCCAGTACTTC. Its protein is CASRRDRVAETQYF.

The chain joins TRBV6-4 to TRBJ1-1; no firm D call. Trimming pared 4 bases from V and 4 bases from J, leaving 13 bases between. Germline assignment: CDR1 MRHNA and CDR2 SNTAGT. This CDR3 is built from 14 residues. The CDR3 nucleotides read TGTGCCAGCAGTGTAGCCCGAGGGAGCACTGAAGCTTTCTTT. Protein product: CASSVARGSTEAFF.

The genes are TRBV29-1 and TRBJ1-1; D possibly corresponds to TRBD1 (6 bases). CDR1 and CDR2 from the germline V gene are SQVTM and ANQGSEA. CDR3 size: 11 residues. V lost 1 base, J lost 10 bases, and 10 bases lay in between. The CDR3 DNA reads as TGCAGCGTTGAAGGGGGGCATATAGCTTTCTTT. Its protein is CSVEGGHIAFF. The variable domain in full, completed from reference TRBV29-1 and TRBJ1-1, reads SAVISQKPSRDICQRGTSLTIQCQVDSQVTMMFWYRQQPGQSLTLIATANQGSEATYESGFVIDKFPISRPNLTFSTLTVSNMSPEDSSIYLCSVEGGHIAFFGQGTRLTVV.

This chain uses TRBV11-2 with TRBJ1-1, with 9 nucleotides matching TRBD1. Trimming cost V 5 bases and J 3 bases; bases outside gene matches: 4. This CDR3 contains 14 residues. Germline V lookup: CDR1 SGHAT, CDR2 FQNNGV. For the CDR3, the DNA is TGTGCCAGCAGCCCCAGGACAGGGGACACTGAAGCTTTCTTT. It encodes CASSPRTGDTEAFF.

The V gene is TRBV9, the J gene TRBJ1-3, with 7 bases identical to TRBD1. The V gene end was trimmed by 3 bases and the J gene end by 0 bases; junction bases not matched to a gene: 3. Germline V gene data show CDR1 as SGDLS and CDR2 as YYNGEE. The CDR3 has 15 amino acids. The CDR3 region is CASSARQGSGNTIYF. The CDR3 bases are TGTGCCAGCAGCGCACGACAGGGCTCTGGAAACACCATATATTTT.

The genes are TRBV6-1 and TRBJ2-2, with D perhaps matching TRBD1 (5 bases). Between the trimmed V and J ends, which lost 4 bases and 5 bases, there was a span of 8 bases. The CDR3 extends over 13 amino acids. The V gene's germline CDR1 is MNHNS and CDR2 SASEGT. As DNA, the CDR3 is TGTGCCAGCAGTGGCAGGGTTACCGGGGAGCTGTTTTTT. Amino acids: CASSGRVTGELFF.

The genes are TRBV15 and TRBJ1-6, with D hard to call. This CDR3 is 15 amino acids long. The V and J ends lost 2 bases and 8 bases respectively, with 13 bases between them. Germline CDR1 reads LNHNV; CDR2 reads YYDKDF (reference sequence). The CDR3 DNA is TGTGCCACCAGCAGATCGGGAGTGGGGTATTCACCCCTCCACTTT. Translated, it gives CATSRSGVGYSPLHF.

For this clone: Other nucleotide sequences in the sample specify the same CDR3. The rearrangement uses TRBV6-6 and TRBJ1-3, with 8 bases that match TRBD1. The length of the CDR3 is 16 residues. CDR1 is MNHNY, CDR2 SVGAGI, per germline (reference sequence). Trimming at V came to 2 bases and at J to 0 bases, leaving 3 bases not matched to a gene. As DNA, the CDR3 is TGTGCCAGCAGTTACACCGACAGGGGCTCTGGAAACACCATATATTTT. Residues: CASSYTDRGSGNTIYF.

This chain joins TRBV7-6 and TRBJ2-5, with a possible D match to TRBD1 (5 bases). The CDR3 is 12 residues long. Germline V gene lookup returns CDR1 SGHVS and CDR2 FNYEAQ. V gave up 2 bases and J gave up 9 bases, with 10 bases separating them. CDR3 in amino acids: CASSLHQQAQYF. The CDR3 DNA reads as TGTGCCAGCAGCTTACATCAACAGGCCCAGTACTTC.

This chain connects TRBV5-4 to TRBJ2-5; 13 bases align to TRBD2. From germline, CDR1 is SGHNT and CDR2 YYREEE (reference sequence). The CDR3 extends over 16 amino acids. Trimming took 4 bases from V and 4 from J; bases not matched to a gene: 7. The CDR3 loop reads CASSRTSGRNSETQYF. CDR3 DNA: TGTGCCAGCAGCCGGACTAGCGGGAGAAATTCAGAGACCCAGTACTTC.

This sequence joins TRBV9 and TRBJ2-7; 12 nucleotides line up with TRBD1. J was trimmed by 5 bases and V by 4 bases; bases with no gene match: 4. This CDR3 has 14 amino acids. The germline CDR1 and CDR2 sequences are SGDLS and YYNGEE. The CDR3 nucleotides are TGTGCCAGCAGCACCGGGACAGGGGGCCACGAGCAGTACTTC. It codes for CASSTGTGGHEQYF.

The V call is TRBV18, the J call TRBJ2-7, with 8 positions matching TRBD2. The germline CDR1 and CDR2 sequences are KGHSH and LQKENI. The ends lost 3 bases at V and 4 bases at J; junction bases unmatched: 5. The CDR3 sequence is 14 residues long. The CDR3 is CASSPGLVSYEQYF. The DNA of the CDR3 is TGTGCCAGCTCACCGGGACTAGTTTCTTACGAGCAGTACTTC. The full variable domain, its missing parts supplied by reference TRBV18 and TRBJ2-7, is NAGVMQNPRHLVRRRGQEARLRCSPMKGHSHVYWYRQLPEEGLKFMVYLQKENIIDESGMPKERFSAEFPKEGPSILRIQQVVRGDSAAYFCASSPGLVSYEQYFGPGTRLTVT.

On this clone itself: A junction boundary mismatches the germline segment, possibly from a read error. This same CDR3 is encoded by further DNA sequences in the sample. V gene TRBV27 combines with J gene TRBJ1-5; no definite D call. The CDR3 runs 13 residues. The germline CDR1 and CDR2 sequences are MNHEY and SMNVEV (reference sequence). The CDR3 DNA reads as TGTGCTAGCAGTTTGGCCCCTAATCAGCCCCAGCATTTT. Residues: CASSLAPNQPQHF.

The J gene is TRBJ1-1, the V gene TRBV7-8, with 8 bases matching TRBD1. CDR3 size: 14 residues. Germline loops: CDR1 SGHVS, CDR2 FQNEAQ. Trimming took 2 bases from V and 4 from J; bases not matched to a gene: 3. In DNA form, the CDR3 reads TGTGCCAGCAGCTTATCTACAGGGGGCACTGAAGCTTTCTTT. Translated: CASSLSTGGTEAFF.

The chain employs TRBV7-8 and TRBJ1-2, with 7 bases that match TRBD1. V was clipped by 0 bases and J by 2 bases; unmatched bases: 3. This CDR3 is built from 15 residues. CDR1 is SGHVS, CDR2 FQNEAQ, per germline. The CDR3: CASSLAVGQNYGYTF. Written as DNA, the CDR3 is TGTGCCAGCAGCTTAGCCGTGGGACAGAACTATGGCTACACCTTC.

This chain uses TRBV6-5 with TRBJ1-6; 12 positions match TRBD1. The V gene's germline CDR1 is MNHEY and CDR2 SVGAGI. The CDR3 is 16 residues long. The V and J ends lost 4 bases and 9 bases, in that order; junction bases with no gene match: 7. This CDR3 reads CASSLPGTGGRSPLHF. The CDR3, as DNA: TGTGCCAGCAGTTTACCCGGGACAGGGGGCCGTTCACCCCTCCACTTT.